This T cell receptor beta chain was documented in a study of Ad26.COV2.S vaccination and SARS-CoV-2 variants. Overall study: Donor was one of the participants in the Ad26.COV2.S arm of the COV1001 trial.

Sample treatment: around 19 received Ad26.COV2.S at low or high dose, single or two shots; about 5 received placebo; per-sample allocation not given. Following the first vaccine or placebo injection, samples were taken on day 63. Germline V gene sequence: CDR1 LNHDA, CDR2 SQIVND (reference sequence). The CDR3 totals 15 residues. V was trimmed by 6 bases and J by 0 bases, leaving 12 bases between them. TCRdb keeps only in-frame clones here, not all; method: immunoSEQ multiplex PCR. The sample includes around 450,000 clones, 90% seen only once; the top ten take less than 4.5%. The specimen comprised peripheral blood, sampled in a trial of Ad26.COV2.S vaccine versus placebo. The sequence was collected from a person aged 18 to 65 who received the Ad26.COV2.S COVID-19 vaccine or a placebo. The chain recombines TRBV19 with TRBJ1-5; D remains ambiguous. CDR3 sequence reads: CASRLKLISNQPQHF. Written as DNA, the CDR3 is TGTGCCAGTAGGCTCAAATTAATTAGCAATCAGCCCCAGCATTTT. The full variable domain, completed using reference TRBV19 and TRBJ1-5, is DGGITQSPKYLFRKEGQNVTLSCEQNLNHDAMYWYRQDPGQGLRLIYYSQIVNDFQKGDIAEGYSVSREKKESFPLTVTSAQKNPTAFYLCASRLKLISNQPQHFGDGTRLSIL.